The rows below give T cell receptor beta chains drawn from one sample of a study of cytomegalovirus exposure and HLA in healthy donors. Clones were read by immunoSEQ multiplex PCR, and TCRdb kept only the in-frame ones, dropping some. The sample carries approximately 150,000 clones, under 80% recorded once. Specimen: PBMCs. These receptors all come from a woman in her forties or fifties in good health and CMV-seropositive. Each CDR3 is given with its conserved first and last residue. Fields, in order: J gene, CDR3 length, V gene, CDR3 protein.

J gene: TRBJ1-6; CDR3 length: 14; V gene: TRBV2; CDR3 protein: CASSATLVYSPLHF
J gene: TRBJ1-2; CDR3 length: 14; V gene: TRBV4-2; CDR3 protein: CASSPGQGNYGYTF
J gene: TRBJ2-2; CDR3 length: 15; V gene: TRBV6-6; CDR3 protein: CASSLDRVVSGELFF
J gene: TRBJ2-5; CDR3 length: 16; V gene: TRBV19; CDR3 protein: CASSIRTGEEGETQYF
J gene: TRBJ2-7; CDR3 length: 15; V gene: TRBV9; CDR3 protein: CASSFGLADSYEQYF
J gene: TRBJ2-5; CDR3 length: 12; V gene: TRBV6-1; CDR3 protein: CASSRERETQYF
J gene: TRBJ1-6; CDR3 length: 13; V gene: TRBV7-3; CDR3 protein: CASSLRQGGPLHF
J gene: TRBJ1-5; CDR3 length: 15; V gene: TRBV7-6; CDR3 protein: CASSLANSHGQPQHF
J gene: TRBJ2-3; CDR3 length: 14; V gene: TRBV11-2; CDR3 protein: CASSLTGGADTQYF
J gene: TRBJ2-1; CDR3 length: 15; V gene: TRBV19; CDR3 protein: CASSIGAGGHNEQFF
J gene: TRBJ2-1; CDR3 length: 17; V gene: TRBV18; CDR3 protein: CASSPPVLDRGYNEQFF
J gene: TRBJ1-6; CDR3 length: 14; V gene: TRBV6-6; CDR3 protein: CASRRDSYNSPLHF
J gene: TRBJ2-3; CDR3 length: 14; V gene: TRBV30; CDR3 protein: CAWSLTGLTDTQYF
J gene: TRBJ1-1; CDR3 length: 17; V gene: TRBV11-2; CDR3 protein: CASSLRATGHMNTEAFF
J gene: TRBJ2-1; CDR3 length: 14; V gene: TRBV6-5; CDR3 protein: CASSYGQGYNEQFF
J gene: TRBJ1-2; CDR3 length: 15; V gene: TRBV19; CDR3 protein: CASSKGQGTNYGYTF
J gene: TRBJ1-6; CDR3 length: 14; V gene: TRBV14; CDR3 protein: CASSQAGPLSPLHF
J gene: TRBJ1-1; CDR3 length: 14; V gene: TRBV6-6; CDR3 protein: CASSYSPFGTEAFF
J gene: TRBJ1-4; CDR3 length: 18; V gene: TRBV12-2; CDR3 protein: CASRLEPGTGKLNEKLFF
J gene: TRBJ2-1; CDR3 length: 16; V gene: TRBV21-1; CDR3 protein: CASSTSGTGASNEQFF
J gene: TRBJ1-6; CDR3 length: 16; V gene: TRBV7-9; CDR3 protein: CASSTGQGAANSPLHF
J gene: TRBJ2-1; CDR3 length: 16; V gene: TRBV30; CDR3 protein: CAWSVLGGEAHNEQFF
J gene: TRBJ2-3; CDR3 length: 12; V gene: TRBV6-1; CDR3 protein: CASNKFPDTQYF
J gene: TRBJ2-1; CDR3 length: 14; V gene: TRBV10-1; CDR3 protein: CAKLKGDRDNEQFF
J gene: TRBJ1-1; CDR3 length: 13; V gene: TRBV6-5; CDR3 protein: CASSLDRDTEAFF
J gene: TRBJ1-6; CDR3 length: 17; V gene: TRBV5-8; CDR3 protein: CASSLVVGGHGNSPLHF